The entry below gives a single TCR beta chain sequence along with its context. The antigen is unknown. The data originate from a study of graft-versus-host responses after intestinal transplantation. Background on the study: Every transplant recipient was induced with anti-thymocyte globulin, then maintained on tacrolimus and steroids for two to three years.

Regarding the study as a whole: Allografts carried high graft-versus-host to host-versus-graft clonal ratios in patients having graft-donor T cell macrochimerism. Declines in HvG clones occurring early post-transplant were associated with peak circulating GvH clone levels. Some GvH clones were seen earlier in gut or blood, suggesting intestinal origin.

V trimming: 0 bases; J trimming: 8 bases; junction bases outside the gene matches: 13. CDR1 and CDR2 from the germline V gene are SGHNT and YYREEE (reference sequence). This CDR3 has 17 residues. Assay used: immunoSEQ multiplex PCR; TCRdb lists only in-frame clones, some missing. The repertoire consists of tens of thousands of clones, with about 90% occurring once and the leading ten covering around 5.5%. Here the sequenced sample was PBMCs, taken 650 to 680 days after intestinal transplant. The TCR originated in a human patient who received an intestinal transplant, so some T cells may come from the graft donor. The chain combines TRBV5-4 with TRBJ1-2; 10 nucleotides agree with TRBD1. CDR3 bases: TGTGCCAGCAGCTTGGGACAGGGGGCACCCCCTTGGGGGGGCTACACCTTC. It encodes CASSLGQGAPPWGGYTF.